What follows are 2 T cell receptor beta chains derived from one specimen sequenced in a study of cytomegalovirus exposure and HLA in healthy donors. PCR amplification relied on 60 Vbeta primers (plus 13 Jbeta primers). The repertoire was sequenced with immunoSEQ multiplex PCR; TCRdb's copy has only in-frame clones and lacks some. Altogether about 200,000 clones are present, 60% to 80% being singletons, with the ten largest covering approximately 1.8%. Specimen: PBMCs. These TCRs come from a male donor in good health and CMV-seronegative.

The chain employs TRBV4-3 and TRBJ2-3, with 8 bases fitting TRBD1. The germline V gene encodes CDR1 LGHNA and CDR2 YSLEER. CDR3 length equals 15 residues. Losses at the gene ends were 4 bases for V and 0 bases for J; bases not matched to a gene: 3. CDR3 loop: CASSRGQGSTDTQYF. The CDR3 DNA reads TGCGCCAGCAGCCGAGGACAGGGAAGCACAGATACGCAGTATTTT.

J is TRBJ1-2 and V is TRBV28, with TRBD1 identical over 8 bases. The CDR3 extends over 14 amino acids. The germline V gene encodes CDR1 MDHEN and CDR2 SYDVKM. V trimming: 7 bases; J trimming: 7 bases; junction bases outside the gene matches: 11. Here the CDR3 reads CASNVGQGAGGYTF. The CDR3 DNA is TGTGCCAGCAATGTGGGGCAGGGGGCTGGTGGCTACACCTTC.